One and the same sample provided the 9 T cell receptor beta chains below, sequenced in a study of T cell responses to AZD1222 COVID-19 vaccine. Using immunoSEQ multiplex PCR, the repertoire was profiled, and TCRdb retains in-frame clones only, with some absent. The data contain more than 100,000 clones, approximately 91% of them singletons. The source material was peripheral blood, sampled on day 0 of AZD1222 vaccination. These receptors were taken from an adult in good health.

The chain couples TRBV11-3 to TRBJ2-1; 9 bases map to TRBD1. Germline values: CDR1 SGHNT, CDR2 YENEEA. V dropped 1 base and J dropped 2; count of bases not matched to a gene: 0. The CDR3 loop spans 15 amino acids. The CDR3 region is CASSLGQGAYNEQFF. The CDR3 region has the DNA TGTGCCAGCAGCTTAGGACAGGGGGCCTACAATGAGCAGTTCTTC.

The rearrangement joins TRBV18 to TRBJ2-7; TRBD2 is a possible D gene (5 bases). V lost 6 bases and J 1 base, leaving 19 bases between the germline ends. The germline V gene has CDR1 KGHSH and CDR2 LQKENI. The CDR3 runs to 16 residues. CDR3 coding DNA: TGTGCCAGCTCCCTCCTGAGCGGCCCAACTTCCTACGAGCAGTACTTC. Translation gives CASSLLSGPTSYEQYF.

The CDR3 protein is CASHRPSTSKGTQYF. CDR3 nucleotide sequence: TGTGCCAGCCACCGACCCAGCACGAGCAAGGGGACCCAGTACTTC. The V and J genes are TRBV6-5 and TRBJ2-5; D unclear. Germline V lookup: CDR1 MNHEY, CDR2 SVGAGI. V lost 8 bases, J lost 7 bases, and 23 bases lay in between. This CDR3 has 15 residues.

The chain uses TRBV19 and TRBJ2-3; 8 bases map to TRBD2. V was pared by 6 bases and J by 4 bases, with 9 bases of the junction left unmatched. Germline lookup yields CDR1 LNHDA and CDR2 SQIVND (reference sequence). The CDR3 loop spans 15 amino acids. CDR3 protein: CASSPGLVFPDTQYF. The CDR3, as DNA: TGTGCCAGTAGCCCGGGACTAGTGTTCCCAGATACGCAGTATTTT. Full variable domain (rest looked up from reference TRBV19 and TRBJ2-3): DGGITQSPKYLFRKEGQNVTLSCEQNLNHDAMYWYRQDPGQGLRLIYYSQIVNDFQKGDIAEGYSVSREKKESFPLTVTSAQKNPTAFYLCASSPGLVFPDTQYFGPGTRLTVL.

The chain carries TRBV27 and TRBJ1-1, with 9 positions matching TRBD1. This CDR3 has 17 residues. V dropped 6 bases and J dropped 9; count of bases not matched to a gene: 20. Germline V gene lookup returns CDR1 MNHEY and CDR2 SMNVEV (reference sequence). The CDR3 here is CASSQSRGGQGLGKAFF. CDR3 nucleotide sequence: TGTGCCAGCAGCCAATCCCGTGGGGGACAGGGCTTGGGGAAAGCTTTCTTT.

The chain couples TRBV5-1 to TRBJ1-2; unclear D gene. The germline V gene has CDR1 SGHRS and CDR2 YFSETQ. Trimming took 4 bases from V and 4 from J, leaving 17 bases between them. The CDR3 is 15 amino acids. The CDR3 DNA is TGCGCCAGCAGCCCCGCTGGGGTGTCGGGCTATGGCTACACCTTC. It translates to CASSPAGVSGYGYTF.

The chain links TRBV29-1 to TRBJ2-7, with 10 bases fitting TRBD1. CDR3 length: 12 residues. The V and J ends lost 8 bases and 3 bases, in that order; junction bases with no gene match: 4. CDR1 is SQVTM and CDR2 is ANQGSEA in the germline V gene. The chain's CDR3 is CSHRDRGYEQYF. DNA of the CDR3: TGCAGCCACCGGGACAGGGGCTACGAGCAGTACTTC.

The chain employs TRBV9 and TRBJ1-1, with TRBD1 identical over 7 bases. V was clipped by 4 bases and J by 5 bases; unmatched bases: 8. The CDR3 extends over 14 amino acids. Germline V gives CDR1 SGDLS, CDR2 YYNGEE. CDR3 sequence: CASSFYDRDTEAFF. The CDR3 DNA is TGTGCCAGCAGCTTCTACGACAGGGATACTGAAGCTTTCTTT. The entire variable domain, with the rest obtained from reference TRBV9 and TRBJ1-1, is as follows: DSGVTQTPKHLITATGQRVTLRCSPRSGDLSVYWYQQSLDQGLQFLIQYYNGEERAKGNILERFSAQQFPDLHSELNLSSLELGDSALYFCASSFYDRDTEAFFGQGTRLTVV.

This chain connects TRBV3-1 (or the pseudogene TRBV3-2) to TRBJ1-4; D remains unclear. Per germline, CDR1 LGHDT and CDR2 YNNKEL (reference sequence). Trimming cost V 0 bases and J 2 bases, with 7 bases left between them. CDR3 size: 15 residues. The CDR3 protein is CASSQDLLTNEKLFF. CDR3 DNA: TGTGCCAGCAGCCAAGATCTCCTGACTAATGAAAAACTGTTTTTT.